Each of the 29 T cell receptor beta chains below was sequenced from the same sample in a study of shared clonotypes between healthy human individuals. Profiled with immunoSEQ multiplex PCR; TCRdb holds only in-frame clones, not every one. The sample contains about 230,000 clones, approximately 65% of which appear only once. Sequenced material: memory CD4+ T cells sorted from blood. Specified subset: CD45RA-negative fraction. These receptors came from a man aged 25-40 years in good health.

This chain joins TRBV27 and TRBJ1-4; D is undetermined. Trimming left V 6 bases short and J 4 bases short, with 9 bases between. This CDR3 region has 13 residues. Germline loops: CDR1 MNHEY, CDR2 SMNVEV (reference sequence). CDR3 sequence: CASRDRGNEKLFF. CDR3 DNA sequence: TGTGCCAGCAGAGACCGGGGTAATGAAAAACTGTTTTTT.

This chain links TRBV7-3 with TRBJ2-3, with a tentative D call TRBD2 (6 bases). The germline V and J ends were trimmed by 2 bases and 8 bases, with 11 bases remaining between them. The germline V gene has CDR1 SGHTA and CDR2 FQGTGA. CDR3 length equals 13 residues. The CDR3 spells CASSLGAGSTQYF. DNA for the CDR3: TGTGCCAGCAGCTTAGGGGCCGGGAGTACGCAGTATTTT.

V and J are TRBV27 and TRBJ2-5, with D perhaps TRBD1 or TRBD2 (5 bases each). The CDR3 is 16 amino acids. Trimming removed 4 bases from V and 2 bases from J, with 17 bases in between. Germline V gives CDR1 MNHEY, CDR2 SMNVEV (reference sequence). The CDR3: CASSSSSFGGQETQYF. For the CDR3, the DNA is TGTGCCAGCAGTTCTTCAAGTTTTGGGGGTCAAGAGACCCAGTACTTC.

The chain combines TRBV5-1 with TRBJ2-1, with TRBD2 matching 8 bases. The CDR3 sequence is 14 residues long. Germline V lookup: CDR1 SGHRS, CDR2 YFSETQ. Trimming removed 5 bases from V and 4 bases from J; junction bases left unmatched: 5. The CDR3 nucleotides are TGCGCCAGCAGTAAAGCTAGCGGGTACAATGAGCAGTTCTTC. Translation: CASSKASGYNEQFF.

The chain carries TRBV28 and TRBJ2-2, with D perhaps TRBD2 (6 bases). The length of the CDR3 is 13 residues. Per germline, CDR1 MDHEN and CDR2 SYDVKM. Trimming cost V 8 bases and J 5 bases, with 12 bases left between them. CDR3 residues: CASSMGGTGELFF. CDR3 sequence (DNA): TGTGCCAGCTCTATGGGGGGTACCGGGGAGCTGTTTTTT.

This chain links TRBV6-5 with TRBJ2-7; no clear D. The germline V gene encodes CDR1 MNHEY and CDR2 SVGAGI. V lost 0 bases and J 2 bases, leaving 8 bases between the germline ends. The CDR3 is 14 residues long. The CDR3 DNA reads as TGTGCCAGCAGTTACTCGTTGGCAGCCTACGAGCAGTACTTC. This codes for CASSYSLAAYEQYF.

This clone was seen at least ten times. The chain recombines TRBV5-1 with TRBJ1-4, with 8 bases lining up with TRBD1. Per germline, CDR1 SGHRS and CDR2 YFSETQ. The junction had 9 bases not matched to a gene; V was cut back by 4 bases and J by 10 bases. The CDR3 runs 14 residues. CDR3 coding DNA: TGCGCCAGCAGCGACCCGACAGGGGCGGGAAAACTGTTTTTT. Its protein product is CASSDPTGAGKLFF.

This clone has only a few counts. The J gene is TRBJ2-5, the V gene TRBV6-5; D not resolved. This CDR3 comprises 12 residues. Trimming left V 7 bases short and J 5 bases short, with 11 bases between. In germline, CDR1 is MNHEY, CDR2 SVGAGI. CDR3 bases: TGTGCCAGCAAATCCGGCCGGGAGACCCAGTACTTC. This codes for CASKSGRETQYF.

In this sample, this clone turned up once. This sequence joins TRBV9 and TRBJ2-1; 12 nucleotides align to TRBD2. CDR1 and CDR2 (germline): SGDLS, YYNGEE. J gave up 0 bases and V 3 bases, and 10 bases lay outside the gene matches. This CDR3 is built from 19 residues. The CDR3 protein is CASSGGLAGLGTSYNEQFF. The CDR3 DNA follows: TGTGCCAGCAGCGGCGGACTAGCGGGACTGGGGACCTCCTACAATGAGCAGTTCTTC.

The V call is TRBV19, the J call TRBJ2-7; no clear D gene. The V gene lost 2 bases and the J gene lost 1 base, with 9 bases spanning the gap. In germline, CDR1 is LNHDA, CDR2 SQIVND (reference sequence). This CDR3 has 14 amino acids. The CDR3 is CASSINDMSYEQYF. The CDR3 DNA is TGTGCCAGTAGTATAAACGACATGTCCTACGAGCAGTACTTC.

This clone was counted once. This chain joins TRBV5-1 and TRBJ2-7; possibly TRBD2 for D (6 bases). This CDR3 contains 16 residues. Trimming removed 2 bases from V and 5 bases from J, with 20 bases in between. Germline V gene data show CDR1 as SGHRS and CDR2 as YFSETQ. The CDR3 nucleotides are TGCGCCAGCAGCTTATTTGGGACTGGGAGTCTCCACGAGCAGTACTTC. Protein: CASSLFGTGSLHEQYF.

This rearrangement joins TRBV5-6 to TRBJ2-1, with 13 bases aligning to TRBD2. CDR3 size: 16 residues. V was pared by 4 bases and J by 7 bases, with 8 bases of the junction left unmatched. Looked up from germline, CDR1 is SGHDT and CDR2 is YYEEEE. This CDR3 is CASSKRTSGRSNEQFF. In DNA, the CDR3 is TGTGCCAGCAGCAAACGGACTAGCGGGAGAAGTAATGAGCAGTTCTTC. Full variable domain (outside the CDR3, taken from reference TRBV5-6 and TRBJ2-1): DAGVTQSPTHLIKTRGQQVTLRCSPKSGHDTVSWYQQALGQGPQFIFQYYEEEERQRGNFPDRFSGHQFPNYSSELNVNALLLGDSALYLCASSKRTSGRSNEQFFGPGTRLTVL.

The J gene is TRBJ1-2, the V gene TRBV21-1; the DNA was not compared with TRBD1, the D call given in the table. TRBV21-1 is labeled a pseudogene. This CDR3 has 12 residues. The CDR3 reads CASSKVRKGYTF. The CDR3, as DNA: TGTGCCAGCAGCAAAGTCAGAAAGGGCTACACCTTC.

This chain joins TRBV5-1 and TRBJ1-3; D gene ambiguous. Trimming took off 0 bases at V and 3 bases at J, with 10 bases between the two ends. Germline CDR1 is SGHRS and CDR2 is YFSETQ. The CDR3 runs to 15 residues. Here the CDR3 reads CASSLDPGVGNTIYF. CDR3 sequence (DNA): TGCGCCAGCAGCTTGGATCCTGGCGTTGGAAACACCATATATTTT.

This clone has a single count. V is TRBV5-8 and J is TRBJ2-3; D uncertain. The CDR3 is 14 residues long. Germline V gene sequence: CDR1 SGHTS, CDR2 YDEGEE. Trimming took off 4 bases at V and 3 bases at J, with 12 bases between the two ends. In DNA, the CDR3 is TGTGCCAGCAGCCAAAGTACAAGAACAGATACGCAGTATTTT. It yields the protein CASSQSTRTDTQYF.

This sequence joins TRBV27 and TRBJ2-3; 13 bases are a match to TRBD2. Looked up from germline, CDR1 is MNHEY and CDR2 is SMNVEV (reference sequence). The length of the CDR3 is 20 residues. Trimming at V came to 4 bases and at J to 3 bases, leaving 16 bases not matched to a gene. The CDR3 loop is CASSSAHLLAGGPGTDTQYF. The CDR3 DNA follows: TGTGCCAGCAGTTCAGCCCACTTACTAGCGGGAGGGCCTGGAACAGATACGCAGTATTTT.

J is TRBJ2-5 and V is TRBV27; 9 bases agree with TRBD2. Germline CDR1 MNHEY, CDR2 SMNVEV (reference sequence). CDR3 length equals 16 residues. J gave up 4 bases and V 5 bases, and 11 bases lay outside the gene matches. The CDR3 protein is CASSLPPGLALETQYF. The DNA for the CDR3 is TGTGCCAGCAGTCTCCCACCGGGACTAGCTTTAGAGACCCAGTACTTC.

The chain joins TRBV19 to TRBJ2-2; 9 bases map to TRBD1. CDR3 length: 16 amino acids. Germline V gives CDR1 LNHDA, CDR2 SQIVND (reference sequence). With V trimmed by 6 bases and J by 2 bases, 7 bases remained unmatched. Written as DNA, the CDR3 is TGTGCCAGTAGGACACCGGGACAGGGAAACACCGGGGAGCTGTTTTTT. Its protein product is CASRTPGQGNTGELFF.

CDR3 loop: CASSLGGAQGSLGYTF. In DNA, the CDR3 is TGTGCCAGCAGCTTAGGGGGGGCACAGGGGAGTCTTGGCTACACCTTC. The chain recombines TRBV7-2 with TRBJ1-2; TRBD1 agrees at 7 bases. The V and J ends lost 1 base and 7 bases, in that order; junction bases with no gene match: 12. Per the germline V gene, CDR1 is SGHTA and CDR2 is FQGNSA. The CDR3 totals 16 residues.

DNA of the CDR3: TGTGCCAGCAGTTTAACGGCGGACGAAAAACTGTTTTTT. Translating gives CASSLTADEKLFF. The chain carries TRBV6-6 and TRBJ1-4; D uncertain. Germline CDR1 and CDR2: MNHNY and SVGAGI (reference sequence). V was trimmed by 4 bases and J by 8 bases, leaving 11 bases between them. This CDR3 contains 13 residues.

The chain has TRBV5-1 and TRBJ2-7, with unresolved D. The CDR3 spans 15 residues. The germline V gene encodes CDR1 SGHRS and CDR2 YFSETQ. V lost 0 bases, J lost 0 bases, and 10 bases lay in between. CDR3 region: CASSLVGSSSYEQYF. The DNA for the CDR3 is TGCGCCAGCAGCTTGGTAGGGTCCAGCTCCTACGAGCAGTACTTC.

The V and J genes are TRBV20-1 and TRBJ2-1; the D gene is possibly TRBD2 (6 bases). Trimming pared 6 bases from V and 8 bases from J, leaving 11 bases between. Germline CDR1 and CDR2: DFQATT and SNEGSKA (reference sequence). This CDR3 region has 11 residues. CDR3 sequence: CSARIADEQFF. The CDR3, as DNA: TGCAGTGCCCGAATAGCGGATGAGCAGTTCTTC.

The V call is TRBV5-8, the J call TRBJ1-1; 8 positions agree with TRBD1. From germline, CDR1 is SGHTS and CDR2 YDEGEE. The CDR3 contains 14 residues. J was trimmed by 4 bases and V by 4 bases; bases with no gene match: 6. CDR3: CASSAQGARTEAFF. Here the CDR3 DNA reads TGTGCCAGCAGCGCTCAGGGGGCGCGCACTGAAGCTTTCTTT.

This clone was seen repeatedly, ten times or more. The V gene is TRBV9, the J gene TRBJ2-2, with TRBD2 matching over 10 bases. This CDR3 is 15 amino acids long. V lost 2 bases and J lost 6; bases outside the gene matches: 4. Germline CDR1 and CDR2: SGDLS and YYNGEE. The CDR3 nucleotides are TGTGCCAGCAGCGTTGCCGGGACTAGCGCCGGGGAGCTGTTTTTT. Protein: CASSVAGTSAGELFF.

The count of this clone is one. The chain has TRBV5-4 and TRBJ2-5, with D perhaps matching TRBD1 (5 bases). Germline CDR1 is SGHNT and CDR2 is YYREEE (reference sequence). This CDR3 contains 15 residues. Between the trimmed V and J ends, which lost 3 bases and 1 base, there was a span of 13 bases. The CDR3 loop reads CASSSRSDIQETQYF. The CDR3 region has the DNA TGTGCCAGCAGCTCACGTTCGGACATCCAAGAGACCCAGTACTTC.

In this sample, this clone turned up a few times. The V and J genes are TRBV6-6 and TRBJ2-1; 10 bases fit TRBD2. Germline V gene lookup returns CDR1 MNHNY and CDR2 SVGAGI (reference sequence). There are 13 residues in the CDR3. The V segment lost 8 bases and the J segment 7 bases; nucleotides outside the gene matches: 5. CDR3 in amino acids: CASSAGGQNEQFF. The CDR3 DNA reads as TGTGCCAGCTCAGCGGGAGGGCAGAATGAGCAGTTCTTC.

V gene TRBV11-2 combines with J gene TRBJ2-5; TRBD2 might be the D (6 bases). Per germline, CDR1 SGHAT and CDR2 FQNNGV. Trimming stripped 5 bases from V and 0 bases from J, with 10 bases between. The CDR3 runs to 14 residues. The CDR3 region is CASSHGGNQETQYF. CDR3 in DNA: TGTGCCAGCAGCCACGGGGGAAACCAAGAGACCCAGTACTTC.

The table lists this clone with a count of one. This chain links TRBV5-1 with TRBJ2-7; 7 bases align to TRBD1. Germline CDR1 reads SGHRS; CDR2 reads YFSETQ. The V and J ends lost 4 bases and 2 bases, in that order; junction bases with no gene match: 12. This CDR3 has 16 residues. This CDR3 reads CASSPGGDLQTYEQYF. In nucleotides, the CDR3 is TGCGCCAGCAGCCCAGGGGGTGATCTACAGACCTACGAGCAGTACTTC.

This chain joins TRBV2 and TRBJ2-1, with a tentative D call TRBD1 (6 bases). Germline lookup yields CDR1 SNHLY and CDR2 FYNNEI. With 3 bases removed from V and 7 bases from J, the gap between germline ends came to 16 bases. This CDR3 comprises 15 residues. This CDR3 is CASSEGRGSWNEQFF. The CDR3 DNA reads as TGTGCCAGCAGTGAGGGCAGGGGATCTTGGAATGAGCAGTTCTTC.